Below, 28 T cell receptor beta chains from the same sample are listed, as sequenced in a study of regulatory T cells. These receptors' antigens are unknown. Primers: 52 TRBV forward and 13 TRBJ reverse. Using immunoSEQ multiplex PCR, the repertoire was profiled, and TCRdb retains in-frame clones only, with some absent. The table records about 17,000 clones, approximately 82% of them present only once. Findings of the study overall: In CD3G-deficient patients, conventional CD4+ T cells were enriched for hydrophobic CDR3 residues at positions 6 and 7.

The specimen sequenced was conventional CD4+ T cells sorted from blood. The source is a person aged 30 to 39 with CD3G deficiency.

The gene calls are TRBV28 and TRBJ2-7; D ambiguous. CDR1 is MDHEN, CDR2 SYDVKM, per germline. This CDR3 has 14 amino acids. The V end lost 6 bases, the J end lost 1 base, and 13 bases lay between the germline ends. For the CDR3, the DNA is TGTGCCAGCAGGGAAGGGTCGAGGTCCTACGAGCAGTACTTC. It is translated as CASREGSRSYEQYF.

The CDR3 nucleotides are TGTGCCAGCAAAGCATTGAACACCGGGGAGCTGTTTTTT. Amino acid sequence: CASKALNTGELFF. This chain joins TRBV6-1 and TRBJ2-2; D call uncertain. The germline V and J ends were trimmed by 7 bases and 1 base, with 7 bases remaining between them. Germline-derived CDR1 and CDR2 are MNHNS and SASEGT. The CDR3 covers 13 residues.

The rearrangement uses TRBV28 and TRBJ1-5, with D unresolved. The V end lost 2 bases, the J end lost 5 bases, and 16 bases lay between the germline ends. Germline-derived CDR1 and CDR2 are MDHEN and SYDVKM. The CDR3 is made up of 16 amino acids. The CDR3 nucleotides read TGTGCCAGCAGTTTAGGAGGTGCCCAAGTGGATCAGCCCCAGCATTTT. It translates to CASSLGGAQVDQPQHF.

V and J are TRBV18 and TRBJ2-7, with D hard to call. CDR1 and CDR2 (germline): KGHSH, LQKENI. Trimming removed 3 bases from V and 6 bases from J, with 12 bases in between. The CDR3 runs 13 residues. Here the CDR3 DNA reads TGTGCCAGCTCACCCTCGAGGCATGGCGAGCAGTACTTC. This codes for CASSPSRHGEQYF.

DNA for the CDR3: TGCGCCAGCAGCCTAGACAGATTGAGCACAGATACGCAGTATTTT. Translating it yields CASSLDRLSTDTQYF. V and J are TRBV5-1 and TRBJ2-3; maybe TRBD1 (5 bases). The CDR3 consists of 15 residues. V gave up 4 bases and J gave up 0 bases, with 12 bases separating them. Looked up from germline, CDR1 is SGHRS and CDR2 is YFSETQ. The full variable domain, with the rest looked up from reference TRBV5-1 and TRBJ2-3, is KAGVTQTPRYLIKTRGQQVTLSCSPISGHRSVSWYQQTPGQGLQFLFEYFSETQRNKGNFPGRFSGRQFSNSRSEMNVSTLELGDSALYLCASSLDRLSTDTQYFGPGTRLTVL.

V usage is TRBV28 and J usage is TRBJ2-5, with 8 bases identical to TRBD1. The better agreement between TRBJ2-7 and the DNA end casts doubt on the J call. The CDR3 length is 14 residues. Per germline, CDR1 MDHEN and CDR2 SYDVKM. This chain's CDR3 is CASSTRTGHYEQYF. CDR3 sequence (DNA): TGTGCCAGCAGCACACGGACAGGGCACTACGAGCAGTACTTC.

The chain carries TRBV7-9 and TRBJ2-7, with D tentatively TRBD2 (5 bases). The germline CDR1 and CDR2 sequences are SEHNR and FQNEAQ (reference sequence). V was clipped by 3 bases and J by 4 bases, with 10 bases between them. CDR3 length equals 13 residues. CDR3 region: CASSFRTSYEQYF. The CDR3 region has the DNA TGTGCCAGCAGCTTTAGGACTTCTTACGAGCAGTACTTC.

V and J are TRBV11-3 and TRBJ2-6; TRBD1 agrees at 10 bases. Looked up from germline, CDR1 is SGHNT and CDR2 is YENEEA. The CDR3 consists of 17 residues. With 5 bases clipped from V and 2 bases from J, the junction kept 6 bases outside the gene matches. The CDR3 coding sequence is TGTGCCAGCAGCCCCGGGACAGGGGAAACTGGGGCCAACGTCCTGACTTTC. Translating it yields CASSPGTGETGANVLTF.

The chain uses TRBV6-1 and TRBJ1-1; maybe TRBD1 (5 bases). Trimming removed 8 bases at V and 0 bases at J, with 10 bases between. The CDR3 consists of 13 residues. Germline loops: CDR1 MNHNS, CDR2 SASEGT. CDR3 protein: CASRDSMNTEAFF. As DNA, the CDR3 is TGTGCCAGCCGCGACAGCATGAACACTGAAGCTTTCTTT.

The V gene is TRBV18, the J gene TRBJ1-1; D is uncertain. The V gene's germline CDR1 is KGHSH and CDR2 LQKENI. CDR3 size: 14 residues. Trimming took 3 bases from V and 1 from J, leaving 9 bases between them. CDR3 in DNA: TGTGCCAGCTCACCGGCTCGGGGGAACACTGAAGCTTTCTTT. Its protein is CASSPARGNTEAFF.

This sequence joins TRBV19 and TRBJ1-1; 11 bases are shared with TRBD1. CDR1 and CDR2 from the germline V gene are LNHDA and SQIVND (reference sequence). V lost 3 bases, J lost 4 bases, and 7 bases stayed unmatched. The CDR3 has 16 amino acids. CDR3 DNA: TGTGCCAGTAGTATCCGGACAGGGGGCTCGGGCACTGAAGCTTTCTTT. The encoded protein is CASSIRTGGSGTEAFF. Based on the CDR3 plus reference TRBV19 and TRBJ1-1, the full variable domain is DGGITQSPKYLFRKEGQNVTLSCEQNLNHDAMYWYRQDPGQGLRLIYYSQIVNDFQKGDIAEGYSVSREKKESFPLTVTSAQKNPTAFYLCASSIRTGGSGTEAFFGQGTRLTVV.

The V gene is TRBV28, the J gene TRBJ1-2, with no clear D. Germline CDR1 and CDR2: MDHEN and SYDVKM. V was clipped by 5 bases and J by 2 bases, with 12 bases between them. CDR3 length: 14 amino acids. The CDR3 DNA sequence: TGTGCCAGCAGTCCCCTCCCCCGCAACTATGGCTACACCTTC. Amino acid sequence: CASSPLPRNYGYTF.

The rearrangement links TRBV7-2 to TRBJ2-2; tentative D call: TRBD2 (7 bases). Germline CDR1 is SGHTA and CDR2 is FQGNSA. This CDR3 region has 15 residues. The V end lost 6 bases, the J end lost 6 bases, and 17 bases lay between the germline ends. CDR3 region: CASSSGGHGAGELFF. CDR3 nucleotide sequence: TGTGCCAGCAGTTCCGGGGGGCATGGGGCCGGGGAGCTGTTTTTT.

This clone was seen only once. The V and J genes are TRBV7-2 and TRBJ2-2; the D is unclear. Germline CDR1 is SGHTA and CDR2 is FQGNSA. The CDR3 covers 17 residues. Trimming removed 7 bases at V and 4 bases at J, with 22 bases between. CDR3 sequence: CASTRSRLGMGTGELFF. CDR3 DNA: TGTGCCAGCACCCGTAGCAGGCTGGGGATGGGCACCGGGGAGCTGTTTTTT. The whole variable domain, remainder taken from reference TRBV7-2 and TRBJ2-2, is GAGVSQSPSNKVTEKGKDVELRCDPISGHTALYWYRQSLGQGLEFLIYFQGNSAPDKSGLPSDRFSAERTGGSVSTLTIQRTQQEDSAVYLCASTRSRLGMGTGELFFGEGSRLTVL.

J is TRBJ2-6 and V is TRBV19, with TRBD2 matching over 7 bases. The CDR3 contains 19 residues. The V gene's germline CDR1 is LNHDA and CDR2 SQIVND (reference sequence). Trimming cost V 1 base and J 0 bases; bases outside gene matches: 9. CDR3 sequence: CASSIGLADARSGANVLTF. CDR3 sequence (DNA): TGTGCCAGTAGTATAGGGCTAGCGGACGCTCGCTCTGGGGCCAACGTCCTGACTTTC.

Here the CDR3 reads CASSYYHGMVNTEAFF. The CDR3, as DNA: TGTGCCAGCAGTTACTACCACGGCATGGTGAACACTGAAGCTTTCTTT. V is TRBV6-5 and J is TRBJ1-1; no clear D gene. Between the trimmed V and J ends, which lost 1 base and 0 bases, there was a span of 12 bases. Germline lookup yields CDR1 MNHEY and CDR2 SVGAGI. This CDR3 has 16 residues.

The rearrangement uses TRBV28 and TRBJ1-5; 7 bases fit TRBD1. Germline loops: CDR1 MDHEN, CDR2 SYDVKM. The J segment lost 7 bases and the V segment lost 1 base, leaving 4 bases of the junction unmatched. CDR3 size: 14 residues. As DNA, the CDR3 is TGTGCCAGCAGTTTATTCCCAGGGGGACAGCCCCAGCATTTT. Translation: CASSLFPGGQPQHF.

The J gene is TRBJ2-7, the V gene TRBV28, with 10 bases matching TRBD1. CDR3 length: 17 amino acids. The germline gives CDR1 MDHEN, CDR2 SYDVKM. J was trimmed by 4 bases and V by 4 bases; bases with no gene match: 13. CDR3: CASSSPLRQGAKYEQYF. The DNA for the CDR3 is TGTGCCAGCAGTTCACCACTACGACAGGGGGCGAAATACGAGCAGTACTTC.

CDR3 in amino acids: CASSSQLLTDTQYF. In nucleotides, the CDR3 is TGTGCCAGCAGTTCCCAGCTACTCACAGATACGCAGTATTTT. This chain links TRBV28 with TRBJ2-3, with D hard to call. This CDR3 has 14 residues. The V gene's germline CDR1 is MDHEN and CDR2 SYDVKM. Trimming shortened V by 4 bases and J by 2 bases, and 10 bases separated the two germline ends.

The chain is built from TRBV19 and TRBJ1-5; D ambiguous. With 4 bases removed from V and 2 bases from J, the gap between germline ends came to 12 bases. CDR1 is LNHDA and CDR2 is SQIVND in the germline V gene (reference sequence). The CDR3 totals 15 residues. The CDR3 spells CASSSGRFGNQPQHF. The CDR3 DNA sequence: TGTGCCAGTAGTAGTGGCAGGTTCGGCAATCAGCCCCAGCATTTT.

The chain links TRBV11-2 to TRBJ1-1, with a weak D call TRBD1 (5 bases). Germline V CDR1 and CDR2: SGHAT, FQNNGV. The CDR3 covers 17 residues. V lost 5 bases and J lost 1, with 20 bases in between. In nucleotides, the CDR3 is TGTGCCAGCAGCCCCGTTCGACGGGCCGGGGGGAACACTGAAGCTTTCTTT. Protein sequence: CASSPVRRAGGNTEAFF.

The DNA of the CDR3 is TGTGCCAGCAGCTCTCGGACTAGCGGGAGCTACGAGCAGTACTTC. Translated, it gives CASSSRTSGSYEQYF. The chain links TRBV11-2 to TRBJ2-7; 13 bases align to TRBD2. CDR3 length equals 15 residues. The V gene's germline CDR1 is SGHAT and CDR2 FQNNGV. The J segment lost 3 bases and the V segment lost 4 bases, leaving 3 bases of the junction unmatched.

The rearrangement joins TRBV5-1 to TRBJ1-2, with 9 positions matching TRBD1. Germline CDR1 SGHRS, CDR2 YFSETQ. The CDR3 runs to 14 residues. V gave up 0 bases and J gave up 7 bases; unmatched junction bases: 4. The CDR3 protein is CASSLDRGHSGYTF. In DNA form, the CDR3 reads TGCGCCAGCAGCTTGGACAGGGGGCATAGTGGCTACACCTTC.

The CDR3 sequence: CASSLGPGQGWTGANVLTF. As DNA, the CDR3 is TGCGCCAGCAGCTTGGGACCGGGACAGGGGTGGACTGGGGCCAACGTCCTGACTTTC. This sequence joins TRBV5-1 and TRBJ2-6, with 10 bases matching TRBD1. The germline V gene encodes CDR1 SGHRS and CDR2 YFSETQ. The J segment lost 2 bases and the V segment lost 0 bases, leaving 8 bases of the junction unmatched. CDR3 length: 19 amino acids.

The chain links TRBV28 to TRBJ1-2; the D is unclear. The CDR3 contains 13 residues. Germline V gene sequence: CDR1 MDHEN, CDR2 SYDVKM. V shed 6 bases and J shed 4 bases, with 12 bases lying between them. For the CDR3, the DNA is TGTGCCAGCAGCCCCCTGTGGTCCTATGGCTACACCTTC. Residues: CASSPLWSYGYTF.

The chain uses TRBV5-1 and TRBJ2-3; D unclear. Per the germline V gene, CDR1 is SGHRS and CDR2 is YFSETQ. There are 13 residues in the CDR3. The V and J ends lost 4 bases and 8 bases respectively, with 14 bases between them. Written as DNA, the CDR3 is TGCGCCAGCAGCCCGGACCCGACGGGTACGCAGTATTTT. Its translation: CASSPDPTGTQYF.

The CDR3 coding sequence is TGTGCCAGCAGCTTAGAGAACACTGAAGCTTTCTTT. Translation gives CASSLENTEAFF. The chain carries TRBV11-2 and TRBJ1-1; D not certain. Trimming removed 0 bases from V and 1 base from J, with 0 bases in between. This CDR3 has 12 amino acids. Looked up from germline, CDR1 is SGHAT and CDR2 is FQNNGV.

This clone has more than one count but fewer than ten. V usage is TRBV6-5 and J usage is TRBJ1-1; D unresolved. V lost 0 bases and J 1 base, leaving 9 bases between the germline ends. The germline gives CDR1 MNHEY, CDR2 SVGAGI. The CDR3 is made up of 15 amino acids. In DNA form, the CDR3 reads TGTGCCAGCAGTTACTCGGGATATCGGAACACTGAAGCTTTCTTT. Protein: CASSYSGYRNTEAFF.